This TCR beta chain was captured by sequencing in a study of tumor-infiltrating lymphocytes in primary liver carcinoma. In the study overall: Donors underwent surgery for histopathologically diagnosed primary liver carcinoma. There were tumors of stage T1-T3 N0M0, each 4.2 to 10 cm across. The study included patients who were men and women aged 30 to 69 years.

Synthesis of TCR beta cDNA was carried out from around 500 ng total RNA with a constant-region primer. Generation of the TCR beta libraries relied on three nested multiplex PCR rounds using slightly modified ARM-PCR. Forward primers for TRBV1-TRBV30 and a C-beta reverse primer served the first two PCR rounds, at around 11 cycles each. TCRdb re-analysed the multiplex PCR reads in MiXCR, keeping a single row per CDR3 protein. Of approximately 210,000 distinct CDR3 sequences listed, about 61% were seen once; the top ten hold 6% to 8.5%. Germline assignment: CDR1 MNHEY and CDR2 SVGAGI. The CDR3 runs 14 residues. Between the trimmed V and J ends, which lost 4 bases and 2 bases, there was a span of 12 bases. Germline DNA was extracted too, while blood RNA derived from unsorted whole blood. Many counts were recorded for this clonotype.

V usage is TRBV6-5 and J usage is TRBJ2-7; weak D call: TRBD2 (5 bases). The clonotype was recovered from a woman in her sixties or seventies with primary liver carcinoma and hepatitis B virus infection. Sequenced material: peripheral blood. In DNA, the CDR3 is TGTGCCAGCAGTTCGACGGACTGGACCTACGAGCAGTACTTC. It codes for CASSSTDWTYEQYF.